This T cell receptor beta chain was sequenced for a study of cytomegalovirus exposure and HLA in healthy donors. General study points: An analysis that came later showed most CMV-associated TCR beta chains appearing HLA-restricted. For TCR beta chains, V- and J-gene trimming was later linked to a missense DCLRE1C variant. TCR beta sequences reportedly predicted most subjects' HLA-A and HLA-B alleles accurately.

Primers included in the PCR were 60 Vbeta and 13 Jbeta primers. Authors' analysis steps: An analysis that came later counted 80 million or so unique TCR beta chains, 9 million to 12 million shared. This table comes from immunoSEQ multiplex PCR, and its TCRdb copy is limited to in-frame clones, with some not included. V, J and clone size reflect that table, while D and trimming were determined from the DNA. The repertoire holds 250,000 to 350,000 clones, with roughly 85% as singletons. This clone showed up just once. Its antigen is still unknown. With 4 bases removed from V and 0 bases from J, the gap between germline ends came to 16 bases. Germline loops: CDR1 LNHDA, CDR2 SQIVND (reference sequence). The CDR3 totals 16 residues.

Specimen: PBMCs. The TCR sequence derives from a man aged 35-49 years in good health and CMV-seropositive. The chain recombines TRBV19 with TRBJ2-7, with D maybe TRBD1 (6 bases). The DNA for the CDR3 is TGTGCCAGTAGTACCAAGACAGGATTGAGCTCCTACGAGCAGTACTTC. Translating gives CASSTKTGLSSYEQYF. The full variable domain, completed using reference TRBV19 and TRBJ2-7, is DGGITQSPKYLFRKEGQNVTLSCEQNLNHDAMYWYRQDPGQGLRLIYYSQIVNDFQKGDIAEGYSVSREKKESFPLTVTSAQKNPTAFYLCASSTKTGLSSYEQYFGPGTRLTVT.